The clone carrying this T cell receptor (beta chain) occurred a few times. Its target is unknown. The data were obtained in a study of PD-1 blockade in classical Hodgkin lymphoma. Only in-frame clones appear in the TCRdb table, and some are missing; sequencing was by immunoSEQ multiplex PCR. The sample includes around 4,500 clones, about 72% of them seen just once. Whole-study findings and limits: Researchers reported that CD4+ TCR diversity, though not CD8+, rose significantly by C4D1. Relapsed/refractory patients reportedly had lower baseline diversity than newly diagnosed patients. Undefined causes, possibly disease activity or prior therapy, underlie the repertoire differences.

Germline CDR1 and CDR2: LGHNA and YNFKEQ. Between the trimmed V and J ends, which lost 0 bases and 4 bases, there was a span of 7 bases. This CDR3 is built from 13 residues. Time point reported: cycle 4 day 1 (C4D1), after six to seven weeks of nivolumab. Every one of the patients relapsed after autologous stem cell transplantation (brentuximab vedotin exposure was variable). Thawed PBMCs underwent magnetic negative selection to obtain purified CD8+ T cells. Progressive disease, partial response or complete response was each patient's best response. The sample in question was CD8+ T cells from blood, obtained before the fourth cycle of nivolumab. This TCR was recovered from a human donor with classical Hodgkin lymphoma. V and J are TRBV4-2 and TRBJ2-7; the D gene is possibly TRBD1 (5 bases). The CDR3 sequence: CASSQEQAYEQYF. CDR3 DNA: TGTGCCAGCAGCCAAGAACAGGCGTACGAGCAGTACTTC.